This T cell receptor (beta chain) was recorded in a study of blood T cell repertoires in COVID-19. Overall study context: There were acute and convalescent COVID-19 samples, and they came from the United States, Italy and Spain. T cells, B-cell-depleted T cells, or PBMCs supplied cDNA or gDNA.

The CDR3 runs 13 residues. From germline, CDR1 is SGHRS and CDR2 YFSETQ. Trimming pared 5 bases from V and 3 bases from J, leaving 11 bases between. Original processing methods: Nucleated cell counts were estimated from reference gene primer amplification. Only in-frame clones appear in the TCRdb table, and some are missing; sequencing was by immunoSEQ multiplex PCR. The DNA gave D and trimming, while V, J and clone size come from that table. Here the sample spans about 220,000 clones, around 85% being singletons. The V call is TRBV5-1, the J call TRBJ1-1; D may be TRBD1 (5 bases). Input material: peripheral blood. This sequence originates from a young woman who had recovered from COVID-19. The CDR3 DNA sequence: TGCGCCAGCAGTCGGTCGGGGGACACTGAAGCTTTCTTT. It translates to CASSRSGDTEAFF. The variable domain in full, with the rest retrieved from reference TRBV5-1 and TRBJ1-1, is KAGVTQTPRYLIKTRGQQVTLSCSPISGHRSVSWYQQTPGQGLQFLFEYFSETQRNKGNFPGRFSGRQFSNSRSEMNVSTLELGDSALYLCASSRSGDTEAFFGQGTRLTVV.